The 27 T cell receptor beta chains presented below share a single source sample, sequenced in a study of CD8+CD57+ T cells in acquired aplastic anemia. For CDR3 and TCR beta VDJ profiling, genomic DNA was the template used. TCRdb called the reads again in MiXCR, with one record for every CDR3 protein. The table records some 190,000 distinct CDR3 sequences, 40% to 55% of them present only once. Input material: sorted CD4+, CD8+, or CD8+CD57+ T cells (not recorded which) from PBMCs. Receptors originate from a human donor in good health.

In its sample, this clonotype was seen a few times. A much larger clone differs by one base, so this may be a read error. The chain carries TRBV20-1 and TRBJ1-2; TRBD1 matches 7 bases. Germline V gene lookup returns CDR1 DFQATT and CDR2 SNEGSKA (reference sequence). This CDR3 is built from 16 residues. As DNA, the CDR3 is TGCAGTGCTAGAGTTCGTGGGGCGACAGGGATCTATGGCTACATCTTC. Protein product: CSARVRGATGIYGYIF.

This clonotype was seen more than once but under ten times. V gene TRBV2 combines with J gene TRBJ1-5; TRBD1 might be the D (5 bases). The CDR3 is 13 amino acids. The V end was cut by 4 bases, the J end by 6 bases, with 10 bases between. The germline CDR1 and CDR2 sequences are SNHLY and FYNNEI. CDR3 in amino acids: CASSGGIGQPQHF. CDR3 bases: TGTGCCAGCAGTGGGGGGATCGGTCAGCCCCAGCATTTT.

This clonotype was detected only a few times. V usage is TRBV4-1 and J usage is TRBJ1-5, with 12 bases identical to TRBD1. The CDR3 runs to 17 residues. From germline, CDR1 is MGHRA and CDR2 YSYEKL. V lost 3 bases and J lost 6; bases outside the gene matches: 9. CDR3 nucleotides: TGCGCCAGCAGCCACCCGGGACAGGGGGCAAGGGGTCAGCCCCAGCATTTT. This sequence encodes CASSHPGQGARGQPQHF.

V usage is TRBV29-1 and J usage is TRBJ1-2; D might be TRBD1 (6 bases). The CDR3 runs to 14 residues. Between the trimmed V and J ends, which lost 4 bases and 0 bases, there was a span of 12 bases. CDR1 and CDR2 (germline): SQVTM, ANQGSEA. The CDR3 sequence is CSVVRGPTNYGYTF. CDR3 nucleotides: TGCAGCGTTGTCCGGGGGCCGACTAACTATGGCTACACCTTC.

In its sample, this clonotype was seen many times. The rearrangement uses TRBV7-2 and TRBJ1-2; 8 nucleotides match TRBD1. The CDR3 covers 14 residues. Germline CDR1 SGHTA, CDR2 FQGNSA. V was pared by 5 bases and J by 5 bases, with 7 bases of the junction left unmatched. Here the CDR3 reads CASSEGTGIYGYTF. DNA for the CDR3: TGTGCCAGCAGCGAAGGGACAGGAATATATGGCTACACCTTC. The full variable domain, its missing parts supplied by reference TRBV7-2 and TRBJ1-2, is GAGVSQSPSNKVTEKGKDVELRCDPISGHTALYWYRQSLGQGLEFLIYFQGNSAPDKSGLPSDRFSAERTGGSVSTLTIQRTQQEDSAVYLCASSEGTGIYGYTFGSGTRLTVV.

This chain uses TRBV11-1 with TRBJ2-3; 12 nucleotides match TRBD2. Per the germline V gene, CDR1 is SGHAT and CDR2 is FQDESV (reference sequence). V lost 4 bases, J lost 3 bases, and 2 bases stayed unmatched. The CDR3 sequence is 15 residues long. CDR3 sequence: CASSYLAGGTDTQYF. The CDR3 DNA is TGTGCCAGCAGCTACCTAGCGGGAGGGACAGATACGCAGTATTTT.

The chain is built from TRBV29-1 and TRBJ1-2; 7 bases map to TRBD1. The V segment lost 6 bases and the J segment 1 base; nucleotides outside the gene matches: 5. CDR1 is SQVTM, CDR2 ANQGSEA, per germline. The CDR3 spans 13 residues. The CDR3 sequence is CSVGGQHNYGYTF. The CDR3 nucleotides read TGCAGCGTGGGGGGACAGCATAACTATGGCTACACCTTC.

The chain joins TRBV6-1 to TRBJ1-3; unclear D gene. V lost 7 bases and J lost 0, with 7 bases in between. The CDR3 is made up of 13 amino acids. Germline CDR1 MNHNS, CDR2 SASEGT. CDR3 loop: CASTPPSGNTIYF. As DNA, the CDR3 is TGTGCCAGCACCCCCCCCTCTGGAAACACCATATATTTT.

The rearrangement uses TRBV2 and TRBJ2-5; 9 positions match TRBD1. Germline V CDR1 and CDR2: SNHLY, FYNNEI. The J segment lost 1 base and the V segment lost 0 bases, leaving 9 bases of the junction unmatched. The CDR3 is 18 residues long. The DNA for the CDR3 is TGTGCCAGCAGTGAAGCAATCATAGGGACAGGGCCCCAAGAGACCCAGTACTTC. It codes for CASSEAIIGTGPQETQYF.

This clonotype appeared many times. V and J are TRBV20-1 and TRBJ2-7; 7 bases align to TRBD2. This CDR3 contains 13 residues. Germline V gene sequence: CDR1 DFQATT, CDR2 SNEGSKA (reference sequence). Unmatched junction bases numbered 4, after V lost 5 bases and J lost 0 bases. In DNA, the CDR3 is TGCAGTGCTGTGCGGGAGTCCTCCTACGAGCAGTACTTC. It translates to CSAVRESSYEQYF.

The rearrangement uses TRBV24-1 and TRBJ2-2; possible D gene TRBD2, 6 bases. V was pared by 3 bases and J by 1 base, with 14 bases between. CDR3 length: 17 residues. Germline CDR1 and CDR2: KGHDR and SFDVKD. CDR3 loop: CATSDRAGRKNTGELFF. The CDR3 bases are TGTGCCACCAGTGATCGGGCAGGGAGGAAGAACACCGGGGAGCTGTTTTTT.

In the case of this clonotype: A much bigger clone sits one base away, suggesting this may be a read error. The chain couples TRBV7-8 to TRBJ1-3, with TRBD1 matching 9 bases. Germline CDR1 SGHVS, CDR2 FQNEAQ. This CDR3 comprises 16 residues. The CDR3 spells CASSYLQGALGSTIYF. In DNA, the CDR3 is TGTGCCAGCAGCTATCTACAGGGGGCGCTTGGAAGCACCATATATTTT.

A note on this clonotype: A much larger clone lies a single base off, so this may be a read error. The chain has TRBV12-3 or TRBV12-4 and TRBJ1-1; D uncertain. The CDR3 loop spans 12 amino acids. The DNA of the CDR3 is TGTGCCAGCAGCGGGGTGAAGACTGAAGCTTTCTTT. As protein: CASSGVKTEAFF.

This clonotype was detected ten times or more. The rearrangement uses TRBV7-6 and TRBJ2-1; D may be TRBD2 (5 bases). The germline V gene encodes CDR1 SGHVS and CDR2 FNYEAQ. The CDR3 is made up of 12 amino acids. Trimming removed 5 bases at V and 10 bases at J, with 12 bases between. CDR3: CASSPRRGEQFF. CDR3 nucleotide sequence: TGTGCCAGCAGCCCCCGGCGAGGGGAGCAGTTCTTC.

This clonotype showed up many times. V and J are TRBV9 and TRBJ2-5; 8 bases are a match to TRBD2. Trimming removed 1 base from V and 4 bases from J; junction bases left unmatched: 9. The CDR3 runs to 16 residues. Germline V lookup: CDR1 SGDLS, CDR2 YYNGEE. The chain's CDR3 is CASSVTSGRVGETQYF. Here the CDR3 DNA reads TGTGCCAGCAGCGTAACTTCCGGGAGGGTGGGAGAGACCCAGTACTTC.

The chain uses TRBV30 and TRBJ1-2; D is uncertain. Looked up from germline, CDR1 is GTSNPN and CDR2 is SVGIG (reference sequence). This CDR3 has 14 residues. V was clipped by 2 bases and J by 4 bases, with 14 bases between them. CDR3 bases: TGTGCCTGGAGTCCCGGAGGGAAGGTCTATGGCTACACCTTC. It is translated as CAWSPGGKVYGYTF.

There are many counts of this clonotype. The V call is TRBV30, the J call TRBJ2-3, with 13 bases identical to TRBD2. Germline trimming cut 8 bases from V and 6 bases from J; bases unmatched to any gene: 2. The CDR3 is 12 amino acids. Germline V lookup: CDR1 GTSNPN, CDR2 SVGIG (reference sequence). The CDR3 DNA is TGTGCCGGGACTAGCGGGACTGATACGCAGTATTTT. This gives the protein CAGTSGTDTQYF.

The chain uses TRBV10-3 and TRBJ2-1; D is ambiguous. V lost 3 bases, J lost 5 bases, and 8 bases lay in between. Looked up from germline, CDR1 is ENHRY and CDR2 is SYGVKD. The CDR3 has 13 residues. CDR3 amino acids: CAISELGNNEQFF. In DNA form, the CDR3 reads TGTGCCATCAGTGAACTTGGAAACAATGAGCAGTTCTTC.

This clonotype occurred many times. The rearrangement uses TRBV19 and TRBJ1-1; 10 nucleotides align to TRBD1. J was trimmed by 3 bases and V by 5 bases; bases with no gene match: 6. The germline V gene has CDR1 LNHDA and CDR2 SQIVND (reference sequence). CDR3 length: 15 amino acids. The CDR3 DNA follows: TGTGCCAGTAGTCCCTCGGGACAGGGGTACACTGAAGCTTTCTTT. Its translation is CASSPSGQGYTEAFF. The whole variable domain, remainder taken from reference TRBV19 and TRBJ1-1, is DGGITQSPKYLFRKEGQNVTLSCEQNLNHDAMYWYRQDPGQGLRLIYYSQIVNDFQKGDIAEGYSVSREKKESFPLTVTSAQKNPTAFYLCASSPSGQGYTEAFFGQGTRLTVV.

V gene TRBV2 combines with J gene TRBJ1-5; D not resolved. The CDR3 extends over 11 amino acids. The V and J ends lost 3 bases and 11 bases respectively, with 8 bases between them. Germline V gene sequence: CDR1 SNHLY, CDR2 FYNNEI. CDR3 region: CASSEGNAQHF. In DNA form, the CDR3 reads TGTGCCAGCAGTGAGGGGAACGCCCAGCATTTT.

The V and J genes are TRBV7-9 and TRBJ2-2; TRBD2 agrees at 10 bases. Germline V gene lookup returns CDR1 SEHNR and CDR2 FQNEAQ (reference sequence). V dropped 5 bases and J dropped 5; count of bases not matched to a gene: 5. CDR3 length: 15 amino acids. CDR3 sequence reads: CASSRTSGTTGELFF. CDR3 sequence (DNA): TGTGCCAGCAGCCGGACTAGCGGAACAACCGGGGAGCTGTTTTTT.

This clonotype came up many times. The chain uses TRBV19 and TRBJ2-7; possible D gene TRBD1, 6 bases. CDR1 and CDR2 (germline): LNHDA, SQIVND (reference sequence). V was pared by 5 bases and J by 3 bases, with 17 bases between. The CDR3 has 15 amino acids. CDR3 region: CASSFAHTQGYEQYF. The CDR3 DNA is TGTGCCAGTAGTTTCGCCCACACACAGGGCTACGAGCAGTACTTC.

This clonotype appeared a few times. The CDR3 DNA sequence: TGTGCCAGCCTGAGGGTCGAGGGTAGCAATCAGCCCCAGCATTTT. This gives the protein CASLRVEGSNQPQHF. The rearrangement links TRBV28 to TRBJ1-5; D ambiguous. Germline-derived CDR1 and CDR2 are MDHEN and SYDVKM. V dropped 8 bases and J dropped 0 bases, with 14 bases sitting between them. CDR3 length equals 15 residues.

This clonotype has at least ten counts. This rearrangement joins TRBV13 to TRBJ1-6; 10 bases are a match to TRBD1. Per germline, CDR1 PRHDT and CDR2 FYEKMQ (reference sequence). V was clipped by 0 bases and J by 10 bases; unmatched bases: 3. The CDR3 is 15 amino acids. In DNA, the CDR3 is TGTGCCAGCAGCTTAGGGAAGACAGGGGGCTCACCCCTCCACTTT. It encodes CASSLGKTGGSPLHF.

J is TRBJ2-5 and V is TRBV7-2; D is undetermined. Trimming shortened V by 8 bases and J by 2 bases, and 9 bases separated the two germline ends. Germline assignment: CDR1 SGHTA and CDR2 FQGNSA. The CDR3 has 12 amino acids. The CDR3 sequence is CASGPTQETQYF. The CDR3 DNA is TGTGCCAGCGGGCCTACGCAAGAGACCCAGTACTTC.

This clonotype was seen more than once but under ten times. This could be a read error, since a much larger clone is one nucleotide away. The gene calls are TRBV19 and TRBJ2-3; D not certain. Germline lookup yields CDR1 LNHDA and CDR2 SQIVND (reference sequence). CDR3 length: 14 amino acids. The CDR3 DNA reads TGTACCAGTAGTATAGATCAAGGGCTAGATACGCAGTATTTT. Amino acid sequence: CTSSIDQGLDTQYF.

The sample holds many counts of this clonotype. The CDR3 DNA reads TGTGCCATAGGGCAGACAGGGGGGGACGGTGAGCAGTTCTTC. It translates to CAIGQTGGDGEQFF. The gene calls are TRBV10-3 and TRBJ2-1; TRBD1 aligns across 9 bases. J was trimmed by 9 bases and V by 9 bases; bases with no gene match: 12. The CDR3 covers 14 residues. The germline V gene has CDR1 ENHRY and CDR2 SYGVKD.